This T cell receptor (beta chain) is from a study of blood T cells in healthy people across ages. The second PCR ran roughly 6 to 11 cycles with a sample-barcoded 5' primer and J-beta primers. MiXCR, applied by TCRdb to the 5' RACE reads, yields one record per CDR3 protein. The sample has approximately 820,000 distinct CDR3 sequences, roughly 44% seen once. This receptor was obtained from a man in his 60s in good health. The sample consisted of blood.

The CDR3 protein is CSASPVSVDSPLHF. Here the CDR3 DNA reads TGCAGTGCTAGTCCGGTCAGCGTAGATTCACCCCTCCACTTT. The chain carries TRBV20-1 and TRBJ1-6, with D uncertain. The CDR3 sequence is 14 residues long. Trimming took 3 bases from V and 8 from J, leaving 14 bases between them. From germline, CDR1 is DFQATT and CDR2 SNEGSKA (reference sequence).